These 8 T cell receptor beta chains came from one sample sequenced in a study of T-cell reconstitution after alpha-beta-depleted transplantation in children. Construction of the TCRbeta library involved unique molecular identifiers. TCRdb re-called the PCR reads through MiXCR, storing one row per CDR3 protein. The sample lists over 200,000 distinct CDR3 sequences; about 9.2% were seen once. Here the sequenced sample was PBMCs from the stem cell graft donor, taken from the stem cell graft. The receptors shown here come from a human donor who donated a stem cell graft to a child with acute lymphoblastic leukemia.

The CDR3 sequence is CASSFGPGQGGLRHTEAFF. The CDR3 DNA reads as TGTGCCAGCAGCTTCGGGCCCGGACAGGGCGGGTTGAGGCACACTGAAGCTTTCTTT. The chain links TRBV12-3 or TRBV12-4 to TRBJ1-1; 8 bases are a match to TRBD1. V was clipped by 6 bases and J by 3 bases; unmatched bases: 21. The CDR3 totals 19 residues.

CDR3 sequence: CASRTTRTGSSNQPQHF. The CDR3 DNA reads TGTGCCAGCAGGACAACCCGGACAGGGTCTAGCAATCAGCCCCAGCATTTT. The chain joins TRBV6-2 or TRBV6-3 to TRBJ1-5; 8 bases align to TRBD1. After removal of 6 bases from V and 0 bases from J, the junction contained 10 bases not matched to a gene. Germline assignment: CDR1 MNHEY and CDR2 SVGEGT. CDR3 length equals 17 residues.

This chain links TRBV5-1 with TRBJ2-5, with 7 positions matching TRBD2. CDR3 size: 13 residues. Germline loops: CDR1 SGHRS, CDR2 YFSETQ. V was clipped by 9 bases and J by 2 bases; unmatched bases: 7. The CDR3 DNA follows: TGCGCCACCTCCGGGGGGAGGCAAGAGACCCAGTACTTC. The encoded protein is CATSGGRQETQYF.

This clonotype turned up a few times. This chain connects TRBV2 to TRBJ1-6; D possibly corresponds to TRBD1 (6 bases). The CDR3 contains 14 residues. Germline CDR1 SNHLY, CDR2 FYNNEI. V shed 2 bases and J shed 7 bases, with 9 bases lying between them. This CDR3 is CASSERTANSPLHF. The CDR3 nucleotides read TGTGCCAGCAGTGAACGGACAGCCAATTCACCCCTCCACTTT.

With respect to this clonotype: This could be a read error, since a much larger clone is one nucleotide away. The chain carries TRBV5-1 and TRBJ2-7; D possibly corresponds to TRBD1 (7 bases). The V gene lost 3 bases and the J gene lost 8 bases, with 18 bases spanning the gap. The CDR3 loop spans 14 amino acids. Germline CDR1 SGHRS, CDR2 YFSETQ. The CDR3 is CASSWRDSKHKQYF. The CDR3 region has the DNA TGCGCCAGCAGCTGGAGGGACAGTAAACACAAGCAGTACTTC.

The rearrangement uses TRBV12-3 or TRBV12-4 and TRBJ2-3, with D possibly matching TRBD1 (6 bases). Trimming left V 7 bases short and J 4 bases short, with 15 bases between. The CDR3 is 14 residues long. CDR3 sequence (DNA): TGTGCCAGCATGATACAGGGCGTCCCAGATACGCAGTATTTT. Encoded protein: CASMIQGVPDTQYF.

This clonotype was found many times. V is TRBV5-1 and J is TRBJ2-5; weak D call: TRBD2 (6 bases). V was trimmed by 7 bases and J by 1 base, leaving 8 bases between them. The CDR3 extends over 12 amino acids. Germline assignment: CDR1 SGHRS and CDR2 YFSETQ. The CDR3 sequence: CASGGTQETQYF. CDR3 nucleotides: TGCGCCAGCGGGGGGACCCAAGAGACCCAGTACTTC.

This sequence joins TRBV4-2 and TRBJ2-7; 7 bases match TRBD2. This CDR3 has 15 residues. Germline V CDR1 and CDR2: LGHNA, YNFKEQ. Losses at the gene ends were 1 base for V and 5 bases for J; bases not matched to a gene: 8. The CDR3 nucleotides read TGTGCCAGCAGCCAAGGGGGAGGGCAGGCCAACGAGCAGTACTTC. Protein sequence: CASSQGGGQANEQYF.